Presented here are 25 T cell receptor beta chains from one specimen sequenced in a study of regulatory T cells in long-lasting Graves disease. Combining iRepertoire HTBI primers with Arm-PCR of CDR3 regions, the authors built TCR beta libraries. In TCRdb, the multiplex PCR reads were re-called with MiXCR into one record per CDR3 protein. The sample consists of hundreds of thousands of distinct CDR3 sequences, more than 15% of them appearing once. Noted time point: newly diagnosed GD, antithyroid drugs for less than 3 months. Researchers made the TCR library from RNA that was extracted from PBMCs. These records were also assigned to another study, of T cells in Graves' hyperthyroidism and ophthalmopathy.

Material: peripheral blood mononuclear cells (PBMCs), obtained at new diagnosis, from a patient treated with antithyroid drugs. These receptors were taken from a woman aged 35-65 years with Graves disease.

In its sample, this clonotype was seen many times. The gene calls are TRBV6-1 and TRBJ1-2, with a possible D match to TRBD1 (5 bases). Trimming cost V 6 bases and J 8 bases, with 19 bases left between them. CDR1 and CDR2 from the germline V gene are MNHNS and SASEGT. This CDR3 has 14 amino acids. DNA for the CDR3: TGTGCCAGCAGGCGCCCCACAGGACGAAGGGGCTACACCTTC. This gives the protein CASRRPTGRRGYTF.

This clonotype was observed at least ten times. The chain has TRBV18 and TRBJ2-1; weak D call: TRBD2 (6 bases). The CDR3 has 15 residues. The germline V gene has CDR1 KGHSH and CDR2 LQKENI. The V and J ends lost 1 base and 6 bases respectively, with 13 bases between them. The CDR3 DNA is TGTGCCAGCTCACCACGGCTAGCGAAACCCAATGAGCAGTTCTTC. Residues: CASSPRLAKPNEQFF.

The rearrangement uses TRBV2 and TRBJ1-6; D is undetermined. CDR1 SNHLY and CDR2 FYNNEI come from the germline V gene. The CDR3 runs to 13 residues. V was trimmed by 6 bases and J by 10 bases, leaving 13 bases between them. The CDR3 reads CASRQSLRSPLHF. The CDR3 nucleotides are TGTGCCAGCAGACAGAGCTTACGGTCACCCCTCCACTTT.

The table lists this clonotype with many counts. This chain links TRBV11-2 with TRBJ2-1; 9 positions agree with TRBD2. The V segment lost 6 bases and the J segment 6 bases; nucleotides outside the gene matches: 12. This CDR3 has 16 residues. Per the germline V gene, CDR1 is SGHAT and CDR2 is FQNNGV. CDR3: CASRPTSSGARNEQFF. CDR3 in DNA: TGTGCCAGCAGGCCCACCTCTAGCGGGGCACGCAATGAGCAGTTCTTC.

This clonotype appeared a single time. The J gene is TRBJ1-4, the V gene TRBV7-9, with 12 bases that match TRBD1. This CDR3 spans 15 amino acids. Germline V gene sequence: CDR1 SEHNR, CDR2 FQNEAQ (reference sequence). V lost 5 bases and J lost 7; bases outside the gene matches: 5. The CDR3 is CASSRDRGRIEKLFF. The CDR3, as DNA: TGTGCCAGCAGCCGGGACAGGGGGCGTATTGAAAAACTGTTTTTT.

With respect to this clonotype: A read error may be the cause here, since a much bigger clone is one base away. This chain joins TRBV12-3 or TRBV12-4 and TRBJ2-5; 7 bases map to TRBD1. With V trimmed by 5 bases and J by 11 bases, 20 bases remained unmatched. This CDR3 is 16 amino acids long. The CDR3 nucleotides read TGTGCCAGCAGTGCCGGGACAGATAGCTCCTACAATGAGCAGTACTTC. Protein product: CASSAGTDSSYNEQYF.

This clonotype was counted a few times. This chain links TRBV6-5 with TRBJ1-5; possible D gene TRBD1, 5 bases. The V end lost 3 bases, the J end lost 4 bases, and 13 bases lay between the germline ends. Germline loops: CDR1 MNHEY, CDR2 SVGAGI. This CDR3 has 15 amino acids. The CDR3 DNA reads as TGTGCCAGCAGTTATTCGGGGACTAATAATCAGCCCCAGCATTTT. It specifies CASSYSGTNNQPQHF.

The CDR3 loop reads CASSQSRSSFEQYF. CDR3 coding DNA: TGTGCCAGCAGTCAATCTAGGAGTAGCTTCGAGCAGTACTTC. The chain combines TRBV2 with TRBJ2-7; D not certain. CDR3 length equals 14 residues. Germline-derived CDR1 and CDR2 are SNHLY and FYNNEI. The V and J ends lost 5 bases and 6 bases respectively, with 17 bases between them.

The V and J genes are TRBV7-9 and TRBJ2-2; a weak D match, TRBD2 (6 bases). The CDR3 consists of 15 residues. Per the germline V gene, CDR1 is SEHNR and CDR2 is FQNEAQ (reference sequence). The V end was cut by 1 base, the J end by 3 bases, with 9 bases between. CDR3 protein: CASSLGGRHTGELFF. Written as DNA, the CDR3 is TGTGCCAGCAGCTTAGGAGGGAGGCACACCGGGGAGCTGTTTTTT. Variable domain in full (rest from reference TRBV7-9 and TRBJ2-2): DTGVSQNPRHKITKRGQNVTFRCDPISEHNRLYWYRQTLGQGPEFLTYFQNEAQLEKSRLLSDRFSAERPKGSFSTLEIQRTEQGDSAMYLCASSLGGRHTGELFFGEGSRLTVL.

This clonotype was seen more than once but under ten times. This chain connects TRBV4-2 to TRBJ1-1; no clear D gene. The CDR3 length is 15 residues. V dropped 0 bases and J dropped 1 base, with 9 bases sitting between them. Per the germline V gene, CDR1 is LGHNA and CDR2 is YNFKEQ. The CDR3 region is CASSQDRSTNTEAFF. The CDR3 DNA sequence: TGTGCCAGCAGCCAAGATAGGAGTACGAACACTGAAGCTTTCTTT.

This clonotype came up many times. V usage is TRBV6-1 and J usage is TRBJ2-7, with TRBD1 matching over 7 bases. V was clipped by 7 bases and J by 5 bases; unmatched bases: 5. Germline values: CDR1 MNHNS, CDR2 SASEGT. The CDR3 runs 12 residues. This CDR3 reads CASTGQVDEQYF. CDR3 sequence (DNA): TGTGCCAGCACCGGACAGGTGGACGAGCAGTACTTC.

A single count supports this clonotype. This chain joins TRBV6-2 or TRBV6-3 and TRBJ2-7; D gene ambiguous. The CDR3 has 13 residues. Germline-derived CDR1 and CDR2 are MNHEY and SVGEGT. V shed 4 bases and J shed 3 bases, with 10 bases lying between them. Here the CDR3 reads CASSLNYNYEQYF. The CDR3 nucleotides read TGTGCCAGCAGTTTAAACTACAACTACGAGCAGTACTTC.

V gene TRBV2 combines with J gene TRBJ2-1, with 7 nucleotides matching TRBD2. The trim removed 0 bases at V and 4 bases at J, leaving 6 bases unmatched. Germline values: CDR1 SNHLY, CDR2 FYNNEI. The CDR3 is 16 residues long. CDR3 sequence: CASSEAAASGYNEQFF. The CDR3 DNA reads as TGTGCCAGCAGTGAAGCCGCGGCTAGCGGATACAATGAGCAGTTCTTC.

The CDR3 nucleotides read TGTGCCAGCAGCGTAGAGGGTGGGGGACCGAGCTCCTACGAGCAGTACTTC. Its protein product is CASSVEGGGPSSYEQYF. The V call is TRBV9, the J call TRBJ2-7, with D perhaps given as TRBD1 or TRBD2 (5 bases each). Germline CDR1 SGDLS, CDR2 YYNGEE. Deletions cut 0 bases from V and 0 bases from J, with 16 bases between. This CDR3 is 17 amino acids long.

The rearrangement uses TRBV20-1 and TRBJ1-2, with D unclear. Trimming shortened V by 4 bases and J by 0 bases, and 12 bases separated the two germline ends. The CDR3 length is 14 residues. From germline, CDR1 is DFQATT and CDR2 SNEGSKA (reference sequence). In nucleotides, the CDR3 is TGCAGTGCTAAATCGTACGCTGCTAACTATGGCTACACCTTC. Its translation is CSAKSYAANYGYTF.

This clonotype was seen at least ten times. The chain recombines TRBV27 with TRBJ2-7; D is undetermined. The CDR3 contains 14 residues. V was trimmed by 2 bases and J by 0 bases, leaving 8 bases between them. CDR1 is MNHEY and CDR2 is SMNVEV in the germline V gene (reference sequence). The CDR3 DNA reads TGTGCCAGCAGTTTACAGGTCCACTCCTACGAGCAGTACTTC. Protein sequence: CASSLQVHSYEQYF.

This clonotype was found many times. The chain recombines TRBV27 with TRBJ2-3; possible D gene TRBD1, 6 bases. Germline CDR1 and CDR2: MNHEY and SMNVEV (reference sequence). The CDR3 consists of 15 residues. Trimming stripped 5 bases from V and 4 bases from J, with 16 bases between. The CDR3 coding sequence is TGTGCCAGCAGTCCGCGGACAGCTCGGGCAGATACGCAGTATTTT. Translation: CASSPRTARADTQYF.

Ten or more counts support this clonotype. The CDR3 loop reads CAISESGAQIYEQYF. CDR3 in DNA: TGTGCCATCAGTGAGTCGGGGGCACAAATCTACGAGCAGTACTTC. This sequence joins TRBV10-3 and TRBJ2-7; weak D call: TRBD1 (6 bases). The CDR3 loop spans 15 amino acids. Germline CDR1 and CDR2: ENHRY and SYGVKD. The V gene lost 0 bases and the J gene lost 3 bases, with 12 bases spanning the gap.

Turning to this clonotype: A much bigger clone sits one base away, suggesting this may be a read error. The chain uses TRBV7-2 and TRBJ1-4; 7 nucleotides agree with TRBD1. CDR3 length: 15 residues. Germline V gene data show CDR1 as SGHTA and CDR2 as FQGNSA. The V segment lost 3 bases and the J segment 7 bases; nucleotides outside the gene matches: 8. This CDR3 reads CASSLETGRSEKLFF. CDR3 DNA sequence: TGTGCCAGCAGCTTGGAGACAGGGCGAAGTGAAAAACTGTTTTTT.

This rearrangement joins TRBV10-2 to TRBJ2-1; 7 positions agree with TRBD2. The CDR3 totals 15 residues. Germline lookup yields CDR1 WSHSY and CDR2 SAAADI. The V gene end was trimmed by 0 bases and the J gene end by 7 bases; junction bases not matched to a gene: 6. Here the CDR3 reads CASSESQAGGNEQFF. CDR3 sequence (DNA): TGCGCCAGCAGTGAGTCCCAGGCCGGGGGGAATGAGCAGTTCTTC.

This clonotype was observed at least ten times. The J gene is TRBJ2-1, the V gene TRBV12-3 or TRBV12-4, with D uncertain. This CDR3 is built from 16 residues. The ends were cut back, 6 bases at V and 0 bases at J, with 15 bases in the middle. The CDR3 DNA sequence: TGTGCCAGCAGACAAGAAGTTCGTAGCTCCTACAATGAGCAGTTCTTC. It yields the protein CASRQEVRSSYNEQFF.

This CDR3 is CASTAGFTDTQYF. CDR3 DNA sequence: TGTGCCAGCACAGCGGGCTTCACAGATACGCAGTATTTT. The chain joins TRBV2 to TRBJ2-3, with D perhaps matching TRBD2 (6 bases). With 7 bases removed from V and 2 bases from J, the gap between germline ends came to 10 bases. From germline, CDR1 is SNHLY and CDR2 FYNNEI. The CDR3 extends over 13 amino acids.

The chain uses TRBV12-5 and TRBJ2-3; no firm D call. The end of the DNA is better explained by TRBJ1-5, so the J call may be wrong. This CDR3 comprises 12 residues. Per germline, CDR1 LGHNT and CDR2 FRNRAP. The CDR3 bases are TGTGCTAGTGGTTTAACCGGTGATACGCAGCATTTT. Its translation is CASGLTGDTQHF.

This clonotype was seen ten or more times. V gene TRBV9 combines with J gene TRBJ1-2, with D possibly TRBD1 on 6 matching bases. This CDR3 is 12 amino acids long. Germline V CDR1 and CDR2: SGDLS, YYNGEE. Between the trimmed V and J ends, which lost 3 bases and 8 bases, there was a span of 11 bases. Written as DNA, the CDR3 is TGTGCCAGCAGCGCAGGGGCTCACGGCTACACCTTC. It is translated as CASSAGAHGYTF.

Note on this clonotype: This may be a read error, as it is one base from a much larger clone. The V and J genes are TRBV2 and TRBJ1-5; a possible D gene is TRBD1 (5 bases). The V gene lost 3 bases and the J gene lost 6 bases, with 15 bases spanning the gap. Per the germline V gene, CDR1 is SNHLY and CDR2 is FYNNEI. The CDR3 loop spans 15 amino acids. This CDR3 reads CASSDGLGAGQPQHF. DNA for the CDR3: TGTGCCAGCAGTGATGGGTTAGGGGCTGGTCAGCCCCAGCATTTT.